The sequence of this TCR beta chain was determined in a study of T-cell memory formation after mild COVID-19. Study overall: Clustering of TCRs was largely donor specific. The study's findings and limits: While clones contracting from day 15 to 85 were balanced between CD4 and CD8, later expanders leaned CD4+. Chiefly within CM and EM were the contracting CD4+ clones; CD8+ ones were within EMRA. Cross-reactive memory seemingly joined, as some responding clones were found in pre-infection memory.

This clonotype was seen a few times. Antigen: not known. TCRdb independently ran MiXCR on the 5' RACE reads; one entry per CDR3 protein. Among roughly 240,000 distinct CDR3 sequences listed, approximately 15% were seen once. The clonotype comes from an adult woman who had mild COVID-19 (a few samples of this study predate the infection). Cell type and time point are not known. The sequencing input was PBMCs or a T cell subset sorted from them (not recorded which).

The CDR3 here is CASSQERSTGELFF. CDR3 nucleotides: TGTGCCAGCAGCCAAGAGAGGTCCACCGGGGAGCTGTTTTTT. The gene calls are TRBV4-2 and TRBJ2-2; D remains ambiguous. The germline CDR1 and CDR2 sequences are LGHNA and YNFKEQ. V was shortened by 0 bases and J by 4 bases, with 6 bases between the two germline ends. The CDR3 spans 14 residues.